This is a list of T cell receptor beta chains from one sample in a study of neoadjuvant anti-PD-1 for oral cavity cancer. The table came from immunoSEQ multiplex PCR; TCRdb's copy has only in-frame clones and leaves some out. The table shows 15,000 or so clones, with approximately 61% occurring only once. Source: PBMCs, taken before nivolumab (anti-PD-1) treatment. The receptors shown here come from a person between 40 and 85 years old with oral cavity squamous cell carcinoma. CDR3s include the opening cysteine and the closing phenylalanine or tryptophan. D genes are given only for firm matches. Expanded clones are given a class, and other clones once, few, many or no size at all.

>TRBJ1-2|TRBV11-2|.|.
TGTGCCAGCAGCAAGGGACGGAACTATGGCTACACCTTC
CASSKGRNYGYTF
>TRBJ2-1|TRBV2|TRBD2|.
TGTGCCAGCACCCCCCGGACTAGCGGGAGATCCTCCTACAATGAGCAGTTCTTC
CASTPRTSGRSSYNEQFF
>TRBJ2-1|TRBV11-2|.|.
TGTGCCAGCAGCTTAGATAGGGCCAGGGCCCAGTTCTTC
CASSLDRARAQFF
>TRBJ2-3|TRBV6-6|.|once
TGTGCCAGCAGTTCCGGCGGATACGGCACAGATACGCAGTATTTT
CASSSGGYGTDTQYF
>TRBJ1-2|TRBV19|.|few
TGTGCCAGTAGTACGCCTGGAGGTTCGGGGGGCTACACCTTC
CASSTPGGSGGYTF
>TRBJ1-1|TRBV5-1|.|.
TGCGCCAGCAGCTTGGTGGGGGTGGGAAACACTGAAGCTTTCTTT
CASSLVGVGNTEAFF
>TRBJ1-5|TRBV7-2|.|.
TGTGCCAGCAGCTTCCGGAGAGGAGGACAGCCCCAGCATTTT
CASSFRRGGQPQHF
>TRBJ1-5|TRBV2|.|.
TGTGCCAGCAGTGTCGGCACCGCGCGGCCCCAGCATTTT
CASSVGTARPQHF
>TRBJ2-7|TRBV7-2|.|.
TGTGCCAGCAGCTCGTCTAGGTACGAGCAGTACTTC
CASSSSRYEQYF
>TRBJ2-7|TRBV29-1|.|.
TGCAGCGTTGAAGATCCGGGGGCCTCCTACGAGCAGTACTTC
CSVEDPGASYEQYF
>TRBJ2-5|TRBV2|.|.
TGTGCCAGCCGCCGCCCCCGGGACCACGCTAGGGAGACCCAGTACTTC
CASRRPRDHARETQYF
>TRBJ2-5|TRBV15|.|.
TGTGCCACCAGCAGAGATGGCCCCGGAGGACTGCAAGAGACCCAGTACTTC
CATSRDGPGGLQETQYF
>TRBJ2-7|TRBV5-1|.|.
TGCGCCAGCAGCTCGGACAGTTTATACGAGCAGTACTTC
CASSSDSLYEQYF
>TRBJ2-1|TRBV19|.|.
TGTGCCAGTAGTATATCGAAGGGGAATGAGCAGTTCTTC
CASSISKGNEQFF
>TRBJ1-5|TRBV6-1|.|few
TGTGCCAGCAGTGTCTCGACTCGGACTATCAATCAGCCCCAGCATTTT
CASSVSTRTINQPQHF
>TRBJ2-7|TRBV9|TRBD2|.
TGTGCCAGCAGCGTAGCCGCGGGGCTAGCGGGATCCTACGAGCAGTACTTC
CASSVAAGLAGSYEQYF
>TRBJ1-2|TRBV29-1|.|.
TGCAGCGTTGACTATGGCTACACCTTC
CSVDYGYTF
>TRBJ2-3|TRBV5-1|TRBD2|.
TGCGCCAGCAGCTCCCGGACTAGCGCCCCCCCAGATACGCAGTATTTT
CASSSRTSAPPDTQYF
>TRBJ2-7|TRBV10-3|TRBD2|few
TGTGCCCTCGGGGCGGGGGGCGCCTACGAGCAGTACTTC
CALGAGGAYEQYF
>TRBJ2-4|TRBV5-6|.|once
TGTGCCAGCAGCTTGAGGGGATTAGCCAAAAACATTCAGTACTTC
CASSLRGLAKNIQYF